The 30 T cell receptor beta chains presented below share a single source sample, sequenced in a study of T cells in localized non-small cell lung cancer. Profiling relied on immunoSEQ multiplex PCR, and the TCRdb table lists in-frame clones only, not all of them. The data hold tens of thousands of clones, with about four fifths observed a single time. The sequenced sample was peripheral blood, obtained before any cancer treatment. These receptors were obtained from a female donor aged 60 or older with stage I lung adenocarcinoma.

The chain carries TRBV5-1 and TRBJ2-1; 8 nucleotides agree with TRBD2. This CDR3 is 15 amino acids long. The trim removed 1 base at V and 4 bases at J, leaving 4 bases unmatched. From germline, CDR1 is SGHRS and CDR2 YFSETQ. Written as DNA, the CDR3 is TGCGCCAGCAGCTTGTTGCGGGGGGAGTACAATGAGCAGTTCTTC. Translating it yields CASSLLRGEYNEQFF.

The genes are TRBV6-1 and TRBJ1-1; D is uncertain. The CDR3 covers 13 residues. Trimming removed 8 bases from V and 1 base from J, with 11 bases in between. CDR1 is MNHNS and CDR2 is SASEGT in the germline V gene. CDR3 in amino acids: CASRPAPNTEAFF. The CDR3 DNA follows: TGTGCCAGCCGACCGGCACCGAACACTGAAGCTTTCTTT.

In this sample, this clone turned up a few times. The V and J genes are TRBV19 and TRBJ1-1; weak D call: TRBD1 (5 bases). Trimming cost V 7 bases and J 10 bases, with 13 bases left between them. CDR3 length: 11 residues. Germline CDR1 reads LNHDA; CDR2 reads SQIVND (reference sequence). CDR3 nucleotide sequence: TGTGCCAGTACCAGCAGGGTTGGAGCTTTCTTT. Translation gives CASTSRVGAFF.

The chain combines TRBV28 with TRBJ2-5; 14 bases are shared with TRBD2. This CDR3 comprises 19 residues. Germline CDR1 MDHEN, CDR2 SYDVKM. After removal of 5 bases from V and 0 bases from J, the junction contained 11 bases not matched to a gene. CDR3 nucleotide sequence: TGTGCCAGCAGTCCGGGACTAGCGGGAGCGGGGGGGTACCAAGAGACCCAGTACTTC. It yields the protein CASSPGLAGAGGYQETQYF.

The chain has TRBV7-3 and TRBJ2-3; TRBD2 agrees at 7 bases. Looked up from germline, CDR1 is SGHTA and CDR2 is FQGTGA. This CDR3 is built from 16 residues. V was pared by 4 bases and J by 1 base, with 8 bases of the junction left unmatched. In DNA, the CDR3 is TGTGCCAGCAGCTCTCCTGCGGGGGACCGCACAGATACGCAGTATTTT. Translated, it gives CASSSPAGDRTDTQYF.

The rearrangement links TRBV29-1 to TRBJ1-2; D gene uncertain. This CDR3 has 12 amino acids. The V end lost 0 bases, the J end lost 5 bases, and 7 bases lay between the germline ends. The germline gives CDR1 SQVTM, CDR2 ANQGSEA. CDR3 coding DNA: TGCAGCGTTGAAGACGGGCCATATGGCTACACCTTC. This codes for CSVEDGPYGYTF. The whole variable domain, remainder taken from reference TRBV29-1 and TRBJ1-2, is SAVISQKPSRDICQRGTSLTIQCQVDSQVTMMFWYRQQPGQSLTLIATANQGSEATYESGFVIDKFPISRPNLTFSTLTVSNMSPEDSSIYLCSVEDGPYGYTFGSGTRLTVV.

The chain employs TRBV11-2 and TRBJ2-5; TRBD1 matches 10 bases. The CDR3 length is 14 residues. V gave up 6 bases and J gave up 4 bases; unmatched junction bases: 5. In germline, CDR1 is SGHAT, CDR2 FQNNGV. CDR3 residues: CASRLTGGRETQYF. CDR3 DNA: TGTGCCAGCAGACTGACAGGGGGCCGAGAGACCCAGTACTTC.

This clone was seen just once. The chain uses TRBV9 and TRBJ2-1, with D possibly matching TRBD2 (6 bases). Looked up from germline, CDR1 is SGDLS and CDR2 is YYNGEE. This CDR3 has 13 amino acids. V was cut by 7 bases and J by 4 bases, with 12 bases left in between. The CDR3 is CASSGLLYNEQFF. The CDR3 nucleotides read TGTGCCAGCTCGGGACTCCTATACAATGAGCAGTTCTTC.

The gene calls are TRBV18 and TRBJ1-2, with D tentatively TRBD1 (5 bases). The CDR3 is 14 residues long. The ends were cut back, 2 bases at V and 8 bases at J, with 15 bases in the middle. Germline V gene data show CDR1 as KGHSH and CDR2 as LQKENI. CDR3 sequence reads: CASSPDSSPRGYTF. Written as DNA, the CDR3 is TGTGCCAGCTCACCAGACAGTTCCCCGAGGGGCTACACCTTC.

The chain is built from TRBV5-6 and TRBJ2-7; D possibly corresponds to TRBD1 (6 bases). This CDR3 has 14 residues. CDR1 and CDR2 (germline): SGHDT, YYEEEE. V lost 0 bases, J lost 5 bases, and 12 bases lay in between. CDR3 amino acids: CASSLVQGIHEQYF. CDR3 DNA sequence: TGTGCCAGCAGCTTGGTACAGGGTATACACGAGCAGTACTTC.

V is TRBV19 and J is TRBJ1-6, with D hard to call. In germline, CDR1 is LNHDA, CDR2 SQIVND (reference sequence). Trimming left V 6 bases short and J 5 bases short, with 14 bases between. The CDR3 spans 15 residues. The CDR3 nucleotides are TGTGCCAGTAGCGTAGAGAGAGGGCATAATTCACCCCTCCACTTT. Translated: CASSVERGHNSPLHF. Combining the CDR3 with reference TRBV19 and TRBJ1-6 gives the whole variable domain DGGITQSPKYLFRKEGQNVTLSCEQNLNHDAMYWYRQDPGQGLRLIYYSQIVNDFQKGDIAEGYSVSREKKESFPLTVTSAQKNPTAFYLCASSVERGHNSPLHFGNGTRLTVT.

The chain has TRBV7-2 and TRBJ2-5; a weak D match, TRBD2 (5 bases). CDR1 SGHTA and CDR2 FQGNSA come from the germline V gene. The ends were cut back, 1 base at V and 2 bases at J, with 8 bases in the middle. The CDR3 has 14 amino acids. The DNA of the CDR3 is TGTGCCAGCAGCTTAGTAGGCGGGCAAGAGACCCAGTACTTC. This translates into CASSLVGGQETQYF.

This chain uses TRBV19 with TRBJ2-1; no firm D call. CDR3 size: 15 residues. V was trimmed by 1 base and J by 2 bases, leaving 9 bases between them. The germline V gene encodes CDR1 LNHDA and CDR2 SQIVND (reference sequence). CDR3 in DNA: TGTGCCAGTAGTATAGCTGGCAGAACCTACAATGAGCAGTTCTTC. Encoded protein: CASSIAGRTYNEQFF.

The V call is TRBV29-1, the J call TRBJ2-7, with a possible D match to TRBD1 (5 bases). The CDR3 is 13 residues long. V lost 4 bases to trimming and J lost 1 base, with 11 bases between them. CDR1 SQVTM and CDR2 ANQGSEA come from the germline V gene. This CDR3 is CSVGATGSYEQYF. The CDR3 nucleotides read TGCAGCGTTGGGGCTACAGGTTCCTACGAGCAGTACTTC.

This clone was picked up a small number of times. The chain carries TRBV19 and TRBJ1-1; D may be TRBD1 (6 bases). Germline V gene lookup returns CDR1 LNHDA and CDR2 SQIVND (reference sequence). Trimming pared 6 bases from V and 0 bases from J, leaving 17 bases between. The CDR3 consists of 16 residues. Written as DNA, the CDR3 is TGTGCCAGTAGCTTCCTGCCCGGACAGCTGAACACTGAAGCTTTCTTT. Its translation is CASSFLPGQLNTEAFF.

The chain employs TRBV19 and TRBJ2-5; possible D gene TRBD2, 6 bases. With 5 bases removed from V and 7 bases from J, the gap between germline ends came to 17 bases. The CDR3 is made up of 14 amino acids. Germline V CDR1 and CDR2: LNHDA, SQIVND (reference sequence). The DNA of the CDR3 is TGTGCCAGTAGTGGGGGGAGCGCACGAGGGACCCAGTACTTC. Translated, it gives CASSGGSARGTQYF.

The chain couples TRBV7-2 to TRBJ2-5; D unclear. Per germline, CDR1 SGHTA and CDR2 FQGNSA. The CDR3 extends over 16 amino acids. Trimming pared 5 bases from V and 5 bases from J, leaving 21 bases between. CDR3 nucleotide sequence: TGTGCCAGCAGCCTAAATGGGGTACTGGCGTCCGAGACCCAGTACTTC. Translated, it gives CASSLNGVLASETQYF.

This clone has just one count. The junction departs from germline at one end; a sequencing error may be responsible. The J gene is TRBJ2-7, the V gene TRBV5-1; TRBD1 matches at 11 bases. Germline V gene data show CDR1 as SGHRS and CDR2 as YFSETQ. This CDR3 comprises 13 residues. DNA for the CDR3: TGCGCCAGCACCTTGATGGGACAGGGGGAGATTTACTTC. It codes for CASTLMGQGEIYF.

The chain carries TRBV29-1 and TRBJ1-2; 8 bases are shared with TRBD1. Germline-derived CDR1 and CDR2 are SQVTM and ANQGSEA. This CDR3 region has 19 residues. The junction had 25 bases not matched to a gene; V was cut back by 3 bases and J by 7 bases. The CDR3 spells CSVEGRDRSKVGGLTGYTF. In nucleotides, the CDR3 is TGCAGCGTTGAGGGACGGGACAGGTCGAAAGTGGGGGGGCTTACTGGCTACACCTTC.

The chain carries TRBV4-3 and TRBJ2-3; 8 bases match TRBD1. Germline V lookup: CDR1 LGHNA, CDR2 YSLEER. This CDR3 is 15 amino acids long. Losses at the gene ends were 1 base for V and 6 bases for J; bases not matched to a gene: 6. This chain's CDR3 is CASSQGTGSADTQYF. The CDR3 DNA reads as TGCGCCAGCAGCCAAGGGACAGGGAGTGCCGATACGCAGTATTTT.

This sequence joins TRBV7-9 and TRBJ1-4; D ambiguous. Trimming left V 5 bases short and J 3 bases short, with 13 bases between. Per the germline V gene, CDR1 is SEHNR and CDR2 is FQNEAQ (reference sequence). The CDR3 spans 15 residues. CDR3 in DNA: TGTGCCAGCAGCCCACGGCGGGTAGCTAATGAAAAACTGTTTTTT. Translating gives CASSPRRVANEKLFF.

The chain combines TRBV5-4 with TRBJ2-3; 11 nucleotides align to TRBD2. V dropped 3 bases and J dropped 3; count of bases not matched to a gene: 9. The CDR3 contains 17 residues. From germline, CDR1 is SGHNT and CDR2 YYREEE (reference sequence). CDR3 nucleotide sequence: TGTGCCAGCAGCTCCTTTACTAGCGGGAGTCGGACAGATACGCAGTATTTT. Translating it yields CASSSFTSGSRTDTQYF.

This clone appeared once. The CDR3 DNA sequence: TGTGCCAGCAGTTATGGCTCCCTGGGGGAGCTGTTTTTT. This gives the protein CASSYGSLGELFF. The chain joins TRBV6-5 to TRBJ2-2; D is ambiguous. Trimming left V 3 bases short and J 8 bases short, with 10 bases between. Germline values: CDR1 MNHEY, CDR2 SVGAGI. CDR3 length: 13 amino acids.

The DNA of the CDR3 is TGTGCCAGCAGTACGCGAAACTTAAGGGAGGGGGTATCCGACACTGAAGCTTTCTTT. It encodes CASSTRNLREGVSDTEAFF. This chain links TRBV28 with TRBJ1-1; D might be TRBD1 (6 bases). CDR3 length: 19 residues. CDR1 and CDR2 from the germline V gene are MDHEN and SYDVKM. The V and J ends lost 5 bases and 3 bases respectively, with 28 bases between them.

The genes are TRBV2 and TRBJ2-3; D gene unclear. With 2 bases removed from V and 2 bases from J, the gap between germline ends came to 8 bases. CDR3 size: 14 residues. From germline, CDR1 is SNHLY and CDR2 FYNNEI. The CDR3 loop is CASSESRATDTQYF. In DNA, the CDR3 is TGTGCCAGCAGTGAAAGTAGGGCCACAGATACGCAGTATTTT.

This sequence joins TRBV11-2 and TRBJ1-5; TRBD1 is a possible D gene (5 bases). Trimming removed 5 bases from V and 1 base from J, with 12 bases in between. CDR3 size: 15 residues. Germline lookup yields CDR1 SGHAT and CDR2 FQNNGV. CDR3 bases: TGTGCCAGCAGCGCGACGTCAGGGAGCAATCAGCCCCAGCATTTT. This translates into CASSATSGSNQPQHF.

This chain joins TRBV6-1 and TRBJ2-3; 10 nucleotides agree with TRBD1. The CDR3 is made up of 14 amino acids. Germline V gives CDR1 MNHNS, CDR2 SASEGT. After removal of 7 bases from V and 3 bases from J, the junction contained 4 bases not matched to a gene. DNA for the CDR3: TGTGCCAGCACCCGGGACAGGGGTACAGATACGCAGTATTTT. It is translated as CASTRDRGTDTQYF.

There are a few counts of this clone. The V and J genes are TRBV29-1 and TRBJ2-1; D gene ambiguous. The V gene's germline CDR1 is SQVTM and CDR2 ANQGSEA. This CDR3 contains 16 residues. Trimming stripped 2 bases from V and 0 bases from J, with 14 bases between. CDR3 DNA: TGCAGCGTTGAAAAGGTATCCATCAGCTCCTACAATGAGCAGTTCTTC. As protein: CSVEKVSISSYNEQFF.

This chain uses TRBV7-9 with TRBJ1-1; maybe TRBD1 (6 bases). Trimming took 5 bases from V and 0 from J, leaving 10 bases between them. This CDR3 contains 14 residues. Germline loops: CDR1 SEHNR, CDR2 FQNEAQ (reference sequence). For the CDR3, the DNA is TGTGCCAGCAGCACCGGGACATTGAACACTGAAGCTTTCTTT. It codes for CASSTGTLNTEAFF.

J is TRBJ2-7 and V is TRBV7-9, with D possibly being TRBD1 (6 bases). Trimming shortened V by 5 bases and J by 4 bases, and 18 bases separated the two germline ends. Germline assignment: CDR1 SEHNR and CDR2 FQNEAQ (reference sequence). The CDR3 sequence is 15 residues long. The CDR3 is CASSTMRGSGYEQYF. The CDR3 DNA sequence: TGTGCCAGCAGCACGATGAGGGGGAGTGGGTACGAGCAGTACTTC.